A single sample gave rise to the 24 T cell receptor beta chains below, sequenced in a study of T-cell reconstitution after alpha-beta-depleted transplantation in children. For TCRbeta, the library was prepared with unique molecular identifiers. TCRdb ran MiXCR on the PCR reads and lists one entry per CDR3 protein. The sample has almost 500,000 distinct CDR3 sequences; 12% are singletons. The sequences come from PBMCs from the stem cell graft donor, collected from the stem cell graft. The receptors derive from a human donor who donated a stem cell graft to a child with combined immunodeficiency.

This clonotype has a count of ten or more. The chain employs TRBV9 and TRBJ1-1, with D unclear. CDR1 and CDR2 (germline): SGDLS, YYNGEE. This CDR3 has 18 residues. V lost 0 bases and J lost 0, with 18 bases in between. CDR3 sequence reads: CASSVGIGSFGVNTEAFF. Here the CDR3 DNA reads TGTGCCAGCAGCGTAGGTATTGGGTCTTTCGGGGTGAACACTGAAGCTTTCTTT.

This clonotype was seen many times. The V and J genes are TRBV25-1 and TRBJ2-3; D might be TRBD1 (6 bases). Trimming cost V 1 base and J 1 base, with 9 bases left between them. Germline V gene sequence: CDR1 MGHDK, CDR2 SYGVNS. This CDR3 contains 15 residues. The DNA for the CDR3 is TGTGCCAGCAGTGAATCCCCAGGGGGCACAGATACGCAGTATTTT. Translating it yields CASSESPGGTDTQYF.

This clonotype was observed a handful of times. The chain combines TRBV10-3 with TRBJ2-7, with D tentatively TRBD2 (6 bases). Germline CDR1 reads ENHRY; CDR2 reads SYGVKD. CDR3 length: 15 amino acids. The V end lost 4 bases, the J end lost 0 bases, and 13 bases lay between the germline ends. The CDR3 sequence is CAISGGEPSSYEQYF. For the CDR3, the DNA is TGTGCCATCAGTGGGGGGGAGCCGAGCTCCTACGAGCAGTACTTC.

The CDR3 sequence: CATSDPGNEQFF. The CDR3 DNA reads TGTGCCACCAGTGACCCCGGGAATGAGCAGTTCTTC. The J gene is TRBJ2-1, the V gene TRBV24-1; no reliable D call. CDR1 is KGHDR, CDR2 SFDVKD, per germline. V was clipped by 4 bases and J by 7 bases, with 7 bases between them. CDR3 length: 12 residues.

The J gene is TRBJ1-2, the V gene TRBV2, with no clear D. This CDR3 has 13 amino acids. The germline gives CDR1 SNHLY, CDR2 FYNNEI. The germline V and J ends were trimmed by 4 bases and 6 bases, with 12 bases remaining between them. The CDR3 DNA reads as TGTGCCAGCAGTGCGCAGACATTTGATGGCTACACCTTC. Translated: CASSAQTFDGYTF.

Concerning this clonotype itself: Possible read error: a much larger clone is one base away. J is TRBJ2-3 and V is TRBV12-3 or TRBV12-4, with 13 bases lining up with TRBD2. The CDR3 sequence is 19 residues long. CDR3: CTSSRRLAGGLFLTDTQYF. The CDR3 nucleotides read TGTACCAGCAGTAGAAGACTAGCGGGGGGCCTCTTTCTCACAGATACGCAGTATTTT.

Only one count was recorded for this clonotype. One base away lies a much larger clone, so this may be a sequencing read error. The J gene is TRBJ2-5, the V gene TRBV6-1; D is unclear. The germline CDR1 and CDR2 sequences are MNHNS and SASEGT. This CDR3 has 10 residues. Trimming pared 10 bases from V and 5 bases from J, leaving 8 bases between. CDR3 DNA: TGTGCCAACAAAGGGGAGACCCAGTACTTC. This sequence encodes CANKGETQYF.

V is TRBV4-3 and J is TRBJ1-2; D is undetermined. The V end lost 0 bases, the J end lost 8 bases, and 10 bases lay between the germline ends. CDR3 size: 13 residues. Per the germline V gene, CDR1 is LGHNA and CDR2 is YSLEER. The CDR3 DNA reads as TGCGCCAGCAGCCAAGATTTTGCGAGGGGCTACACCTTC. It specifies CASSQDFARGYTF.

There are many counts of this clonotype. The chain combines TRBV12-3 or TRBV12-4 with TRBJ1-1, with TRBD1 as a possible D gene (6 bases). The V end lost 6 bases, the J end lost 1 base, and 12 bases lay between the germline ends. The CDR3 has 14 residues. The CDR3, as DNA: TGTGCCAGCAGCCGACAGGCCCCGAACACTGAAGCTTTCTTT. It codes for CASSRQAPNTEAFF.

The CDR3 reads CAISSLLDIYNSPLHF. The DNA for the CDR3 is TGTGCCATCAGCAGCCTCCTGGACATCTATAATTCACCCCTCCACTTT. The V call is TRBV10-3, the J call TRBJ1-6, with D possibly TRBD1 on 5 matching bases. CDR1 and CDR2 (germline): ENHRY, SYGVKD. V lost 6 bases and J 3 bases, leaving 15 bases between the germline ends. The CDR3 consists of 16 residues.

This sequence joins TRBV7-9 and TRBJ2-5; perhaps TRBD2 as D (6 bases). The CDR3 sequence is 14 residues long. Germline V gene sequence: CDR1 SEHNR, CDR2 FQNEAQ (reference sequence). The germline V and J ends were trimmed by 3 bases and 2 bases, with 10 bases remaining between them. The DNA of the CDR3 is TGTGCCAGCAGCTTTAGGAGCGGGCAAGAGACCCAGTACTTC. Translation: CASSFRSGQETQYF.

This clonotype was seen a handful of times. This sequence joins TRBV11-3 and TRBJ2-7; weak D call: TRBD1 (6 bases). The V end lost 5 bases, the J end lost 3 bases, and 20 bases lay between the germline ends. The CDR3 length is 16 residues. CDR1 is SGHNT, CDR2 YENEEA, per germline. CDR3 DNA sequence: TGTGCCAGCAGCCCGTTCACAGGGCCCACCGTCTACGAGCAGTACTTC. It is translated as CASSPFTGPTVYEQYF.

The V gene is TRBV7-2, the J gene TRBJ2-7; D is uncertain. Germline assignment: CDR1 SGHTA and CDR2 FQGNSA. The CDR3 is made up of 15 amino acids. Between the trimmed V and J ends, which lost 3 bases and 2 bases, there was a span of 14 bases. The CDR3 DNA follows: TGTGCCAGCAGCTTTGGCCTTTCCCTGCCCTACGAGCAGTACTTC. Protein: CASSFGLSLPYEQYF.

This sequence joins TRBV19 and TRBJ2-6; D ambiguous. The CDR3 is 16 amino acids. Trimming removed 5 bases from V and 4 bases from J, with 15 bases in between. Germline CDR1 is LNHDA and CDR2 is SQIVND (reference sequence). CDR3 residues: CASSDLRAMGANVLTF. Here the CDR3 DNA reads TGTGCCAGTAGTGACCTAAGGGCTATGGGGGCCAACGTCCTGACTTTC.

This clonotype turned up a few times. The V and J genes are TRBV5-1 and TRBJ2-4; no reliable D call. The CDR3 loop spans 17 amino acids. CDR1 is SGHRS, CDR2 YFSETQ, per germline. V shed 0 bases and J shed 0 bases, with 13 bases lying between them. The CDR3 loop reads CASSLDGTRLAKNIQYF. In DNA form, the CDR3 reads TGCGCCAGCAGCTTGGATGGCACCAGGCTAGCCAAAAACATTCAGTACTTC.

This clonotype has more than one count but fewer than ten. The chain joins TRBV27 to TRBJ2-1; TRBD2 agrees at 12 bases. There are 17 residues in the CDR3. The germline gives CDR1 MNHEY, CDR2 SMNVEV (reference sequence). The J segment lost 8 bases and the V segment lost 1 base, leaving 9 bases of the junction unmatched. The CDR3 nucleotides read TGTGCCAGCAGTTTATTGGCTAGCGGGAGGGCTGGGTATGAGCAGTTCTTC. Translation: CASSLLASGRAGYEQFF.

This clonotype has a count of ten or more. This chain links TRBV12-3 or TRBV12-4 with TRBJ2-5; D uncertain. Trimming removed 7 bases from V and 4 bases from J, with 13 bases in between. This CDR3 comprises 13 residues. The CDR3 protein is CASTPRTGETQYF. CDR3 bases: TGTGCCAGCACCCCTCGGACGGGAGAGACCCAGTACTTC.

This chain connects TRBV29-1 to TRBJ2-3; TRBD2 agrees at 7 bases. Germline V gene sequence: CDR1 SQVTM, CDR2 ANQGSEA. The CDR3 sequence is 15 residues long. With V trimmed by 6 bases and J by 4 bases, 13 bases remained unmatched. In nucleotides, the CDR3 is TGCAGCGTCCCCAGGACTAGAGGGAACCCAGATACGCAGTATTTT. Protein product: CSVPRTRGNPDTQYF.

V gene TRBV5-4 combines with J gene TRBJ1-4; TRBD1 matches at 7 bases. This CDR3 contains 14 residues. V was clipped by 1 base and J by 6 bases; unmatched bases: 3. CDR1 and CDR2 from the germline V gene are SGHNT and YYREEE (reference sequence). CDR3 DNA: TGTGCCAGCAGCTTGACAGGGGTGGATGAAAAACTGTTTTTT. This codes for CASSLTGVDEKLFF.

The table lists this clonotype with many counts. This sequence joins TRBV4-3 and TRBJ2-1, with D possibly matching TRBD2 (6 bases). The CDR3 is made up of 14 amino acids. Trimming cost V 1 base and J 6 bases, with 10 bases left between them. Germline V lookup: CDR1 LGHNA, CDR2 YSLEER. The CDR3 loop is CASSQGLAPNEQFF. In DNA, the CDR3 is TGCGCCAGCAGCCAAGGGCTAGCGCCCAATGAGCAGTTCTTC.

The J gene is TRBJ2-3, the V gene TRBV9; possible D gene TRBD2, 6 bases. Trimming left V 1 base short and J 6 bases short, with 21 bases between. Germline CDR1 reads SGDLS; CDR2 reads YYNGEE. This CDR3 contains 17 residues. CDR3 sequence (DNA): TGTGCCAGCAGCGTAAGGCCCCTTGCGGGACCCGATGATACGCAGTATTTT. Its protein product is CASSVRPLAGPDDTQYF.

This chain joins TRBV20-1 and TRBJ1-2; D gene uncertain. The V gene's germline CDR1 is DFQATT and CDR2 SNEGSKA (reference sequence). V was trimmed by 3 bases and J by 1 base, leaving 9 bases between them. This CDR3 has 13 amino acids. CDR3 bases: TGCAGTGCTAGTGTCACGCTTAACTATGGCTACACCTTC. Its protein product is CSASVTLNYGYTF.

This clonotype was detected many times. The rearrangement links TRBV5-1 to TRBJ2-2; TRBD2 might be the D (5 bases). The CDR3 length is 16 residues. Per germline, CDR1 SGHRS and CDR2 YFSETQ. Between the trimmed V and J ends, which lost 0 bases and 5 bases, there was a span of 14 bases. In DNA form, the CDR3 reads TGCGCCAGCAGCTTGGGCCTAGCTGATAAAACCGGGGAGCTGTTTTTT. It yields the protein CASSLGLADKTGELFF.

This clonotype was observed many times. The chain has TRBV12-3 or TRBV12-4 and TRBJ1-3; possibly TRBD1 for D (6 bases). The CDR3 has 15 residues. V was pared by 3 bases and J by 0 bases, with 9 bases between. DNA of the CDR3: TGTGCCAGCAGTTTGTCAGGGGACTCTGGAAACACCATATATTTT. Encoded protein: CASSLSGDSGNTIYF.